The T cell receptor (beta chain) under discussion was sequenced for a study of post-analysis software for immune sequencing data (dated by TCRdb to between 2014 and 2017). In the study overall: Recorded disease courses included relapsing-remitting, secondary progressive and progressive-relapsing multiple sclerosis, with some patients lacking subtype annotation. Patient repertoires were compared against 11 to 12 previously published healthy control repertoires from donors aged 6 to 25 years. A subset of samples was prepared in parallel using single-end sample barcoding, then pooled and co-amplified after Illumina adapter ligation. What the study reported, not specific to this receptor: Patients showed significantly higher frequencies than controls for roughly five TRBV segments, among them TRBV5-6, TRBV5-1 and TRBV20-1. The multiple sclerosis patient group was slightly younger than the control group. Compared with controls, multiple sclerosis patients had significantly lower normalized Chao1 diversity, a finding suggesting substantial peripheral T-cell clonal expansion. Direct clustering with F measure showed strong co-clustering of samples prepared in the same batch, prompting a batch-effect correction.

As regards this clonotype: This receptor's antigen is unknown. No base-level quality is on record; no much larger clone is a single base apart.

To demonstrate the VDJtools post-analysis software, the study profiled TCR beta repertoires from the peripheral blood of about a dozen young patients with multiple sclerosis. Multiple sclerosis patients were children and adolescents aged about 6 to 15 years. CDR1 is given as MGHRA and CDR2 as YSYEKL, both from the germline V gene. Trimming removed 0 bases from V and 7 bases from J, leaving 19 bases between the germline ends. Including cysteine and phenylalanine, the CDR3 has 16 amino acids. The entry retains the CDR3 DNA only, 48 bases that are in frame from base 1. The library was prepared using PCR. Reads for this sample came from an Illumina HiSeq 2500. To reduce PCR and sequencing biases, unique molecular identifiers were built into the TCR beta cDNA libraries. Every 1 to 10 million input T cells yielded about 500,000 cDNA molecules, meaning each molecule approximated one T cell. Patient libraries were prepared and sequenced with the same protocol used for the earlier healthy control dataset. Samples belonging to the same batch were prepared together, multiplexed and sequenced on a shared HiSeq lane. The source study handled its data this way. Raw barcoded reads were processed with MIGEC, discarding single-read molecular identifier groups before consensus assembly and CDR3 extraction. VDJtools was used for post-analysis of the clonotype tables, with diversity normalized by down-sampling every dataset to the smallest sample size. In repertoire overlap clustering, CDR3 amino acid sequences, but not nucleotide sequences, were matched to correct batch-related cross-sample contamination. TCRdb trimmed public reads at Q25 via fastp, called clones via MiXCR and kept in-frame beta chains. Each CDR3 protein gets just one entry, which takes the most common genes and DNA from the rows behind it. None of the V and J calls come from the authors' own analysis; TCRdb made them. The sample records roughly 650,000 distinct CDR3 sequences, approximately 60% of which are singletons. The ten largest clones represent about 11% of the sample.

Sequenced: blood. This receptor chain uses TRBV4-1 and TRBJ2-7; no D gene is confidently identified. The clonotype was recovered from a girl aged 2 to 9 with multiple sclerosis. The base sequence is TGCGCCAGCAGCCAAGAGGTGGGCCCGAGAGGTGGGGAGCAGTACTTC. The resulting protein is CASSQEVGPRGGEQYF.